Listed below are T cell receptor beta chains from one sample, sequenced in a study of T cell changes during pregnancy in multiple sclerosis. The method was immunoSEQ multiplex PCR; TCRdb's version includes in-frame clones alone and lacks a portion of them. Of about 65,000 clones listed, approximately 92% are singletons. The input for sequencing was CD8+ T cells from peripheral blood mononuclear cells, taken in the third trimester of pregnancy. The source is a female donor in good health, enrolled as a control in a pregnancy study. The CDR3 runs from the conserved cysteine through the conserved F or W. The D gene is left open where the match is weak. Size is omitted from some rows. Given values are once, few, many or a class for expanded clones.

DNA	CDR3	size	J	V	D
TGTGCCAGCAGCGTTGGGGGGGGGCCGTCCAACAATGAGCAGTTCTTC	CASSVGGGPSNNEQFF	-	TRBJ2-1	TRBV9	-
TGTGCCAGCAGCGGGGGACTAGCGGGGGGGCTAGTCCGATACGAGCAGTACTTC	CASSGGLAGGLVRYEQYF	-	TRBJ2-7	TRBV14	TRBD2
TGTGCCAGCAGCTTAGCGGGACAGGGGGCGAGGAATGAGCAGTTCTTC	CASSLAGQGARNEQFF	-	TRBJ2-1	TRBV7-8	TRBD1
TGTGGCAGGGGCGACCCTAACACCGGGGAGCTGTTTTTT	CGRGDPNTGELFF	-	TRBJ2-2	TRBV7-9	-
TGTGCCAGCAGCCCCGACAGGGGGACCGAGCAGTACTTC	CASSPDRGTEQYF	-	TRBJ2-7	TRBV7-9	TRBD1
TGCGCCAGCAGCCAAGGTGGCCCGGGACAGGGTTACTACGAGCAGTACTTC	CASSQGGPGQGYYEQYF	-	TRBJ2-7	TRBV4-3	TRBD1
TGTGCCAGCAGCGAGGGACAGGGGGACTACGAGCAGTACTTC	CASSEGQGDYEQYF	-	TRBJ2-7	TRBV5-5	TRBD1
TGTGCCAGCAGCTTAACGGGGTTGGGCGCAACTAATGAAAAACTGTTTTTT	CASSLTGLGATNEKLFF	-	TRBJ1-4	TRBV7-9	-
TGTGCCAGCAGCTTAGCGCAGGGATCGGAGAATGAGCAGTTCTTC	CASSLAQGSENEQFF	-	TRBJ2-1	TRBV7-9	-
TGTGCCAGCAGCTTAGCTGGGGGACTAACCAACAATGAGCAGTTCTTC	CASSLAGGLTNNEQFF	-	TRBJ2-1	TRBV11-1	TRBD2
TGCGCCAGCAGCCTTGCTCGCGGGGCCGATGGCTACACCTTC	CASSLARGADGYTF	-	TRBJ1-2	TRBV4-3	-
TGTGCCTGGAGTGCAATCGGGACAGGGTCTTCTGGGGCCAACGTCCTGACTTTC	CAWSAIGTGSSGANVLTF	-	TRBJ2-6	TRBV30	TRBD1
TGTGCCATCAGGAGGACTAGCGGGGACACAGATACGCAGTATTTT	CAIRRTSGDTDTQYF	-	TRBJ2-3	TRBV10-3	TRBD2
TGTGCCAGCAGCTTGGATCGGGGGGAGCAGTACTTC	CASSLDRGEQYF	-	TRBJ2-7	TRBV5-4	-
TGTGCCAGCAGCTTAGGGGGACAGGGAGAGCAGTACTTC	CASSLGGQGEQYF	-	TRBJ2-7	TRBV7-9	TRBD1
TGCGCCAGCAGCCTTTTGACAGGGCCTAGCACAGATACGCAGTATTTT	CASSLLTGPSTDTQYF	-	TRBJ2-3	TRBV4-1	TRBD1
TGTGCCAGCAGCGTAGGGGACTCGGATGGAAACACCATATATTTT	CASSVGDSDGNTIYF	-	TRBJ1-3	TRBV9	-
TGTGCCAGCAGCGTGGGACAGGGGCTCGAGCAGTACTTC	CASSVGQGLEQYF	-	TRBJ2-7	TRBV5-8	TRBD1
TGTGCCAGCAGCTTGGGCGAGGGACAGCCCTACGAGCAGTACTTC	CASSLGEGQPYEQYF	-	TRBJ2-7	TRBV5-4	TRBD1
TGTGCCAGCAGTGACCGTAATGAAGCTTTCTTT	CASSDRNEAFF	few	TRBJ1-1	TRBV25-1	-
TGTGCCAGCAGCCTGACAGGCGACAATGAGCAGTTCTTC	CASSLTGDNEQFF	-	TRBJ2-1	TRBV27	-
TGTGCCAGCAGCTCCCACAGGGGGCGGAATGAAAAACTGTTTTTT	CASSSHRGRNEKLFF	-	TRBJ1-4	TRBV7-9	TRBD1
TGTGCCAGCAGCTCGAGGACGGGGGGAGGCTACGAGCAGTACTTC	CASSSRTGGGYEQYF	-	TRBJ2-7	TRBV5-4	TRBD2
TGTGCCGTAGGACAGCGCCTCTCTGGGGCCAACGTCCTGACTTTC	CAVGQRLSGANVLTF	-	TRBJ2-6	TRBV7-9	-
TGCGCCAGCAGCTACGGGGGGAACAATGAGCAGTTCTTC	CASSYGGNNEQFF	-	TRBJ2-1	TRBV5-1	TRBD2
TGTGCCAGCAGCCCCTGGGACAGGTTGGAAGCTTTCTTT	CASSPWDRLEAFF	-	TRBJ1-1	TRBV7-2	TRBD1
TGCGCCAGCAGCCAGGAGAGTCGATACAATCAGCCCCAGCATTTT	CASSQESRYNQPQHF	-	TRBJ1-5	TRBV4-3	-
TGCGCCAGCAGCGCCCGACAGGGATCAAGGGGCTACGGGAATGAGCAGTTCTTC	CASSARQGSRGYGNEQFF	-	TRBJ2-1	TRBV4-3	TRBD1
TGTGCCACATCAGACAGGGGGATATACAATGAGCAGTTCTTC	CATSDRGIYNEQFF	-	TRBJ2-1	TRBV19	TRBD1
TGTGCCAGTAGTATAGGTAGCGGGGGCCTCCAAGAGACCCAGTACTTC	CASSIGSGGLQETQYF	-	TRBJ2-5	TRBV19	TRBD2
TGTGCCAGCAGTTGGGACAGATATAATTCACCCCTCCACTTT	CASSWDRYNSPLHF	-	TRBJ1-6	TRBV27	TRBD1
TGTGCCAGCAGCTCCTCCGACAGGGAAGGAACAGATACGCAGTATTTT	CASSSSDREGTDTQYF	-	TRBJ2-3	TRBV9	TRBD1
TGTGCCAGCAGCTTAGAGGGTGGACAGGGGCCTCGGGGGCAGTTCTTC	CASSLEGGQGPRGQFF	-	TRBJ2-1	TRBV7-8	TRBD1
TGTGCCAGCAGCTTATTGGACCCCAGCGGAAAACTGTTTTTT	CASSLLDPSGKLFF	-	TRBJ1-4	TRBV7-9	-
TGTGCCACCAGCCCAACGACAGGGGACAGTGGGAATGAGCAGTTCTTC	CATSPTTGDSGNEQFF	-	TRBJ2-1	TRBV15	TRBD1
TGCGCCAGCAGCCACGGGGCGGGGGTATACAATGAGCAGTTCTTC	CASSHGAGVYNEQFF	-	TRBJ2-1	TRBV5-1	TRBD2
TGTGCCAGCAGTTCCGGACAGGTTGGGGAAAAACTGTTTTTT	CASSSGQVGEKLFF	-	TRBJ1-4	TRBV6-5	TRBD1
TGTGCCAGCACCGACCGGGACAGGGCCTACGAGCAGTACTTC	CASTDRDRAYEQYF	-	TRBJ2-7	TRBV6-1	TRBD1
TGTGCCAGCAGCTTCTCCGCTAGCGGGGCTGGGGAGCAGTACTTC	CASSFSASGAGEQYF	-	TRBJ2-7	TRBV7-2	TRBD2
TGTGCCAGCAGCTTAGGATCGGGCGAGCAGTACTTC	CASSLGSGEQYF	-	TRBJ2-7	TRBV7-9	-
TGTGCCTGGACTGGACTAGCGGGAGCGGATTTCCAAGAGACCCAGTACTTC	CAWTGLAGADFQETQYF	-	TRBJ2-5	TRBV30	TRBD2
TGTGCCAGCAGCTTAGGCAGAAACTATGGCTACACCTTC	CASSLGRNYGYTF	-	TRBJ1-2	TRBV7-9	-
TGTGCCAGCAGCCACAACAGGGTATCTGAAGCTTTCTTT	CASSHNRVSEAFF	-	TRBJ1-1	TRBV5-6	-
TGTGCCAGCAGCGAGGGGGACAGGGGGTTCAATGAAGCTTTCTTT	CASSEGDRGFNEAFF	few	TRBJ1-1	TRBV9	TRBD1
TGTGCCAGCAGCCCACGGGACAGGGAAAGCTCCTACAATGAGCAGTTCTTC	CASSPRDRESSYNEQFF	-	TRBJ2-1	TRBV7-8	TRBD1
TGTGCCAGCAGCCTACAGGGTGCTGAAGCTTTCTTT	CASSLQGAEAFF	-	TRBJ1-1	TRBV7-9	-
TGTGCCAGCAGCTTAAGCGGTGAAAGGTACCAAGAGACCCAGTACTTC	CASSLSGERYQETQYF	-	TRBJ2-5	TRBV7-3	-
TGTGCCAGGGAGAGGAGACAGGGCTTTATGGGGTATGGCTACACCTTC	CARERRQGFMGYGYTF	once	TRBJ1-2	TRBV2	TRBD1
TGTGCCATTCCGGGGGGTTCGAACACCGGGGAGCTGTTTTTT	CAIPGGSNTGELFF	-	TRBJ2-2	TRBV6-6	TRBD2
TGTGCCAGCAGCCCTATGGGGCAGGACGACAATCAGCCCCAGCATTTT	CASSPMGQDDNQPQHF	-	TRBJ1-5	TRBV7-8	-
TGTGCCAGCAGCCAAGGGCAGGGACAGGGGCCCCCTCCTGAAGCTTTCTTT	CASSQGQGQGPPPEAFF	-	TRBJ1-1	TRBV4-2	TRBD1
TGCGCCAGCAGCCAAGAGATGAGTCTTAATGAGCAGTTCTTC	CASSQEMSLNEQFF	-	TRBJ2-1	TRBV4-3	-
TGTGCCAGTAGTATGGGGCAAGGACACAACGAGCAGTACTTC	CASSMGQGHNEQYF	-	TRBJ2-7	TRBV19	-
TGTGCCAGCAGCTCCGGGACAGGGGGTGAAAAACTGTTTTTT	CASSSGTGGEKLFF	-	TRBJ1-4	TRBV5-6	TRBD1